A selection of T cell receptor beta chains follows, all from one sample in a study of T cell changes during pregnancy in multiple sclerosis. The assay was immunoSEQ multiplex PCR, and TCRdb's table has in-frame clones only and misses some. This table holds tens of thousands of clones, around 93% found once. The sample here was CD8+ T cells from peripheral blood mononuclear cells, taken in the first trimester of pregnancy. The receptors stem from a female donor with multiple sclerosis, enrolled in a pregnancy study. The CDR3 runs from the conserved cysteine through the conserved F or W. D genes are given only for firm matches. Size tells how often a clone was seen (once, few, many) or the class of an expanded clone, and some rows leave it out.

j_gene	d_gene	abundance	v_gene	CDR3nt	CDR3aa
TRBJ1-3	.	.	TRBV15	TGTGCCACCAGCAGACCTAGTCCAGCTACTTGGAACACCATATATTTT	CATSRPSPATWNTIYF
TRBJ2-3	.	.	TRBV14	TGTGCCAGCAGCCAAGAACACCGTAGCACAGATACGCAGTATTTT	CASSQEHRSTDTQYF
TRBJ2-7	.	.	TRBV7-9	TGTGCCAGCAGCTTCCCGCTCCCCTCAGGGTCCACCTACGAGCAGTACTTC	CASSFPLPSGSTYEQYF
TRBJ2-2	.	.	TRBV27	TGTGCCAGCAGTCCCACCCAGGGAATGGCCGGGGAGCTGTTTTTT	CASSPTQGMAGELFF
TRBJ1-4	TRBD1	.	TRBV27	TGTGCCAGCAGTAGAGACAGGGGTACGAATGAAAAACTGTTTTTT	CASSRDRGTNEKLFF
TRBJ2-7	.	.	TRBV11-2	TGTGCCAGCAGGTCCCGGGACAAGGCCTACGAGCAGTACTTC	CASRSRDKAYEQYF
TRBJ2-7	TRBD2	.	TRBV11-1	TGTGCCAGCAGCCTGGAGCGGGGGCAGAGCTCCTACGAGCAGTACTTC	CASSLERGQSSYEQYF
TRBJ2-1	TRBD2	.	TRBV29-1	TGCAGCGTTGCACTAGCGGGAGTCGGTACCTACAATGAGCAGTTCTTC	CSVALAGVGTYNEQFF
TRBJ1-2	TRBD1	.	TRBV15	TGTGCCACCAGCACCCTGCAGCAATCAGGGGGCATACGTGGCTACACCTTC	CATSTLQQSGGIRGYTF
TRBJ2-5	TRBD2	.	TRBV19	TGTGCCAGTAGTATAGAGCCCCGAACTAGCGGGGCAGACGGAGAGACCCAGTACTTC	CASSIEPRTSGADGETQYF
TRBJ2-7	TRBD1	.	TRBV10-3	TGTGCCACCTATTCGGGACAGTTCTACGAGCAGTACTTC	CATYSGQFYEQYF
TRBJ1-2	.	.	TRBV27	TGTGCCAGCTTCTCCGCGGGGGGCTACACCTTC	CASFSAGGYTF
TRBJ1-3	TRBD1	.	TRBV4-3	TGCGCCAGCAGCCAAGCAGGGGGCGGAATTGGCACCATATATTTT	CASSQAGGGIGTIYF
TRBJ2-5	TRBD2	once	TRBV7-8	TGTGCCAGCAGCGGGGGGACTAGCGGGAGTTGGGAGACCCAGTACTTC	CASSGGTSGSWETQYF
TRBJ1-2	.	.	TRBV4-1	TGCGCCAGCAGCCAGACAGAGTATGGCTACACCTTC	CASSQTEYGYTF
TRBJ1-4	TRBD1	.	TRBV27	TGTGCCAGCAGCTTGACAGGGGGGAAGGAAAAACTGTTTTTT	CASSLTGGKEKLFF
TRBJ2-3	.	once	TRBV4-2	TGTGCCAGCAGCCCGGGGGTATCAAAGGGCGCAGATACGCAGTATTTT	CASSPGVSKGADTQYF
TRBJ2-6	.	.	TRBV6-4	TGTGCCAGCAGTGACTCGACTTGGGGCTCCGGGGCCAACGTCCTGACTTTC	CASSDSTWGSGANVLTF
TRBJ1-3	TRBD1	.	TRBV6-5	TGTGCCAGCAGCAGGGGGACCTCTGGAAACACCATATATTTT	CASSRGTSGNTIYF
TRBJ1-4	.	.	TRBV29-1	TGCAGCGTTGTCGGGCGGGCAGGAGAACTTTTT	CSVVGRAGELF
TRBJ2-7	.	.	TRBV5-1	TGCGCCAGCAGCTTGGAACAGAGCTCCTACGAGCAGTACTTC	CASSLEQSSYEQYF
TRBJ1-1	.	.	TRBV2	TGTGCCAGCAGTGCGGGATTCATGAACACTGAAGCTTTCTTT	CASSAGFMNTEAFF
TRBJ1-1	TRBD1	.	TRBV19	TGTGCCAGTACTCTACAGGGGGGGAACACTGAAGCTTTCTTT	CASTLQGGNTEAFF
TRBJ2-5	TRBD2	.	TRBV28	TGTGCCAGCAGTTTTCACGGGAGGGCCACAGAGACCCAGTACTTC	CASSFHGRATETQYF
TRBJ1-2	TRBD1	.	TRBV4-1	TGCGCCAGCAGCCATCCCGGGACAGAACTATACGGCTACACCTTC	CASSHPGTELYGYTF
TRBJ2-7	TRBD2	.	TRBV7-2	TGTGCCAGCAGCCCCGGGACTAGCGACGAGCAGTACTTC	CASSPGTSDEQYF
TRBJ2-2	TRBD2	.	TRBV7-6	TGTGCCAGCAGCTTAAACGGGGGGGCTGGCGGGGAGCTGTTTTTT	CASSLNGGAGGELFF
TRBJ2-1	TRBD2	few	TRBV4-2	TGTGCCAGCAGCCAAGAGGCTAGCGGGGGGGGAAATGAGCAGTTCTTC	CASSQEASGGGNEQFF
TRBJ2-2	TRBD1	.	TRBV9	TGTGCCAGCAGCGCAGGGGGCGCGAACACCGGGGAGCTGTTTTTT	CASSAGGANTGELFF
TRBJ2-3	TRBD1	.	TRBV5-1	TGCGCCAGCAGCTGGCAGGGGGCAGTAACAGATACGCAGTATTTT	CASSWQGAVTDTQYF
TRBJ1-3	.	.	TRBV9	TGTGCCAGCAGCCTCCCCTCCTCTGGAAACACCATATATTTT	CASSLPSSGNTIYF
TRBJ1-3	TRBD1	.	TRBV7-8	TGTGCCAGCAGCTTATCTCGGACAGGGCATGGAAACACCATATATTTT	CASSLSRTGHGNTIYF
TRBJ2-7	TRBD1	.	TRBV2	TGTGCCAGCAGTTGGAGACAGGGGCAGTACGAGCAGTACTTC	CASSWRQGQYEQYF
TRBJ2-1	.	.	TRBV11-3	TGTGCCAGCAGCTTGGCCAGCGCGGGGGAGCAGTTCTTC	CASSLASAGEQFF
TRBJ2-5	.	.	TRBV4-1	TGCGCCAGCAGCCCTATTGTGGGGGAGGAAAAAGAGACCCAGTACTTC	CASSPIVGEEKETQYF
TRBJ2-7	TRBD2	once	TRBV10-3	TGTGCCATCAGTTCCTCCGGGACTAGCGGCGCCTACGAGCAGTACTTC	CAISSSGTSGAYEQYF
TRBJ2-7	.	.	TRBV4-1	TGCGCCAGCAGCCAAGATCTTGGTAACAGGGCCTACGAGCAGTACTTC	CASSQDLGNRAYEQYF
TRBJ2-1	TRBD1	.	TRBV14	TGTGCCAGCAGCCACTCGGGACAGGGGGCGGGCTATGAGCAGTTCTTC	CASSHSGQGAGYEQFF
TRBJ2-2	.	.	TRBV27	TGTGCCAGTTCCCTAGGGGGAACGAACACCGGGGAGCTGTTTTTT	CASSLGGTNTGELFF
TRBJ1-4	.	.	TRBV4-1	TGCGCCAGCAGCCAAGAGGGAGCAACTAATGAAAAACTGTTTTTT	CASSQEGATNEKLFF